The following is a T cell receptor (beta chain) sequence with its context. Sequencing was performed with immunoSEQ multiplex PCR; in TCRdb, only in-frame clones are kept and a portion is missing. The sample contains 45,000 to 50,000 clones, roughly 88% of which appear only once. Trimming stripped 3 bases from V and 3 bases from J, with 8 bases between. The CDR3 is 13 residues long. The sample comes from a study of blood T cell repertoires in COVID-19. The source of this sequence is a woman of 80 years or more with COVID-19, enrolled during active disease. The sequenced sample was peripheral blood. This sequence joins TRBV12-3 or TRBV12-4 and TRBJ1-2, with D hard to call. In nucleotides, the CDR3 is TGTGCCAGCAGTTTCCTCCTTTACTATGGCTACACCTTC. It encodes CASSFLLYYGYTF.